Shown below are 26 T cell receptor beta chains from a single sample sequenced in a study of T cells after yellow fever vaccination. Using its own MiXCR run on the 5' RACE reads, TCRdb lists one record per CDR3 protein. The data show some 390,000 distinct CDR3 sequences, 18% seen once. Here the sequenced sample was PBMCs, taken before the yellow fever booster vaccination. Source of these receptors: a man aged 18 to 30 who received the YFV17D yellow fever vaccine.

This clonotype was counted ten times or more. The CDR3 loop reads CASSPGQGPYGYTF. CDR3 sequence (DNA): TGTGCCAGCAGCCCAGGACAGGGGCCCTATGGCTACACCTTC. The V call is TRBV9, the J call TRBJ1-2, with 9 bases lining up with TRBD1. V dropped 4 bases and J dropped 4; count of bases not matched to a gene: 5. The CDR3 is 14 amino acids. Germline loops: CDR1 SGDLS, CDR2 YYNGEE.

The sample holds a few counts of this clonotype. This sequence joins TRBV4-3 and TRBJ2-1; TRBD1 matches at 7 bases. Trimming at V came to 0 bases and at J to 1 base, leaving 3 bases not matched to a gene. The CDR3 sequence is 16 residues long. The germline V gene has CDR1 LGHNA and CDR2 YSLEER. The CDR3 coding sequence is TGCGCCAGCAGCCAAGATAGGGGGCCTTCCTACAATGAGCAGTTCTTC. This translates into CASSQDRGPSYNEQFF.

This clonotype was detected ten times or more. V and J are TRBV20-1 and TRBJ1-5, with D unresolved. Trimming took 1 base from V and 4 from J, leaving 11 bases between them. Germline loops: CDR1 DFQATT, CDR2 SNEGSKA (reference sequence). The CDR3 consists of 14 residues. The CDR3 protein is CSARGGYGNQPQHF. The CDR3 DNA sequence: TGCAGTGCTAGAGGAGGGTATGGGAATCAGCCCCAGCATTTT.

This clonotype occurred many times. Being one base from a much bigger clone, this may be a read error. This chain connects TRBV11-2 to TRBJ2-1; D gene ambiguous. CDR1 is SGHAT, CDR2 FQNNGV, per germline. This CDR3 region has 12 residues. The V and J ends lost 1 base and 5 bases respectively, with 3 bases between them. The CDR3 region is CASSLGDNEQFF. The CDR3 region has the DNA TGTGCCAGCAGCTTAGGGGACAATGAGCAGTTCTTC.

This clonotype came up a few times. The chain has TRBV12-3 or TRBV12-4 and TRBJ2-1; the D is unclear. Trimming left V 7 bases short and J 5 bases short, with 12 bases between. This CDR3 contains 13 residues. This CDR3 reads CASTSPPNNEQFF. CDR3 nucleotides: TGTGCCAGCACGTCGCCACCGAACAATGAGCAGTTCTTC.

The chain employs TRBV6-1 and TRBJ2-7, with D perhaps matching TRBD1 (7 bases). The V gene lost 10 bases and the J gene lost 0 bases, with 13 bases spanning the gap. Per germline, CDR1 MNHNS and CDR2 SASEGT. This CDR3 comprises 13 residues. CDR3 in amino acids: CATAQGGSYEQYF. The CDR3 DNA follows: TGTGCCACGGCCCAGGGGGGCTCCTACGAGCAGTACTTC.

This clonotype was seen only a few times. The rearrangement links TRBV7-9 to TRBJ1-1; no definite D call. V was trimmed by 5 bases and J by 4 bases, leaving 17 bases between them. Germline loops: CDR1 SEHNR, CDR2 FQNEAQ (reference sequence). There are 15 residues in the CDR3. The CDR3 reads CASSRLKEGGTEAFF. The CDR3 coding sequence is TGTGCCAGCAGCCGCCTTAAGGAGGGTGGCACTGAAGCTTTCTTT.

This clonotype was detected only a few times. The chain couples TRBV6-2 or TRBV6-3 to TRBJ2-3; D not certain. This CDR3 spans 14 amino acids. In germline, CDR1 is MNHEY, CDR2 SVGEGT. V shed 0 bases and J shed 6 bases, with 10 bases lying between them. The CDR3 is CASSYSLKPDTQYF. The CDR3 DNA reads as TGTGCCAGCAGTTACTCTTTGAAACCTGATACGCAGTATTTT.

This clonotype was picked up a small number of times. J is TRBJ2-3 and V is TRBV20-1, with D unclear. Germline loops: CDR1 DFQATT, CDR2 SNEGSKA (reference sequence). The CDR3 is 13 amino acids. The CDR3 bases are TGCAGCTTAAAGTACCCTGGGTGGGATACGCAGTATTTT. This sequence encodes CSLKYPGWDTQYF.

The chain joins TRBV6-5 to TRBJ2-6; the D call may be TRBD1 or TRBD2 (6 bases each). Germline V gives CDR1 MNHEY, CDR2 SVGAGI. V was clipped by 7 bases and J by 4 bases, with 17 bases between them. The CDR3 totals 16 residues. The CDR3 loop reads CASMSWGARGANVLTF. The CDR3, as DNA: TGTGCCAGCATGTCTTGGGGGGCGCGGGGGGCCAACGTCCTGACTTTC.

The chain combines TRBV6-5 with TRBJ2-1, with D uncertain. This CDR3 has 14 amino acids. Germline loops: CDR1 MNHEY, CDR2 SVGAGI. Deletions cut 6 bases from V and 10 bases from J, with 19 bases between. The CDR3, as DNA: TGTGCCAGCAGAGGGATATCGAGCAGAGGCGAGCAGTTCTTC. It translates to CASRGISSRGEQFF.

The table lists this clonotype with a few counts. The CDR3 spells CSARVWEPGNTIYF. The CDR3 bases are TGCAGTGCTAGAGTATGGGAGCCTGGAAACACCATATATTTT. The V call is TRBV20-1, the J call TRBJ1-3, with D uncertain. Germline V lookup: CDR1 DFQATT, CDR2 SNEGSKA (reference sequence). V lost 1 base to trimming and J lost 2 bases, with 9 bases between them. CDR3 length equals 14 residues.

This clonotype was picked up a small number of times. The chain is built from TRBV7-6 and TRBJ2-6; the D is unclear. CDR1 is SGHVS, CDR2 FNYEAQ, per germline. V lost 1 base to trimming and J lost 0 bases, with 4 bases between them. This CDR3 is built from 15 residues. The CDR3 DNA follows: TGTGCCAGCAGCTTAGAATTCTCTGGGGCCAACGTCCTGACTTTC. Protein: CASSLEFSGANVLTF.

This clonotype appeared a few times. The V call is TRBV3-1, the J call TRBJ2-1; TRBD2 aligns across 13 bases. The CDR3 totals 16 residues. V trimming: 4 bases; J trimming: 4 bases; junction bases outside the gene matches: 4. Germline-derived CDR1 and CDR2 are LGHDT and YNNKEL (reference sequence). CDR3 nucleotides: TGTGCCAGCAGCCCGACGACTAGCGGGGGGTACAATGAGCAGTTCTTC. This encodes CASSPTTSGGYNEQFF.

The chain links TRBV5-6 to TRBJ2-7; D uncertain. CDR3 size: 13 residues. The V gene lost 2 bases and the J gene lost 0 bases, with 6 bases spanning the gap. Germline CDR1 reads SGHDT; CDR2 reads YYEEEE. The CDR3 nucleotides read TGTGCCAGCAGCTTTTACAACTCCTACGAGCAGTACTTC. It is translated as CASSFYNSYEQYF.

The genes are TRBV5-1 and TRBJ1-5; no firm D call. Trimming stripped 4 bases from V and 8 bases from J, with 13 bases between. CDR3 length: 13 residues. Per germline, CDR1 SGHRS and CDR2 YFSETQ. CDR3 amino acids: CASSPGPLEPQHF. CDR3 sequence (DNA): TGCGCCAGCAGCCCCGGGCCTTTGGAGCCCCAGCATTTT.

This clonotype was seen repeatedly, ten times or more. This sequence joins TRBV12-3 or TRBV12-4 and TRBJ1-1, with a weak D call TRBD1 (6 bases). Trimming removed 6 bases from V and 0 bases from J, with 14 bases in between. The CDR3 sequence is 15 residues long. DNA of the CDR3: TGTGCCAGCAGGGTACAGGGATCAATGAACACTGAAGCTTTCTTT. Its protein product is CASRVQGSMNTEAFF.

The chain uses TRBV10-3 and TRBJ1-2, with TRBD1 as a possible D gene (5 bases). Germline V gene sequence: CDR1 ENHRY, CDR2 SYGVKD. There are 14 residues in the CDR3. V gave up 2 bases and J gave up 5 bases, with 12 bases separating them. CDR3 loop: CAISEVQDNYGYTF. CDR3 nucleotides: TGTGCCATCAGTGAGGTTCAGGACAATTATGGCTACACCTTC.

This clonotype was seen a few times. The chain employs TRBV2 and TRBJ2-2, with 8 bases identical to TRBD1. There are 15 residues in the CDR3. V lost 5 bases and J lost 4; bases outside the gene matches: 6. Germline-derived CDR1 and CDR2 are SNHLY and FYNNEI. CDR3 in amino acids: CASSQTGESTGELFF. For the CDR3, the DNA is TGTGCCAGCAGTCAGACAGGGGAAAGCACCGGGGAGCTGTTTTTT.

This clonotype showed up just a few times. J is TRBJ2-2 and V is TRBV5-1; TRBD2 matches 7 bases. Germline values: CDR1 SGHRS, CDR2 YFSETQ. V trimming: 3 bases; J trimming: 3 bases; junction bases outside the gene matches: 5. The CDR3 spans 15 residues. In DNA form, the CDR3 reads TGCGCCAGCAGCTCCCAGGGAGGGGACACCGGGGAGCTGTTTTTT. It specifies CASSSQGGDTGELFF.

This clonotype was observed a handful of times. V and J are TRBV5-6 and TRBJ1-2; D perhaps matches TRBD1 (6 bases). Per the germline V gene, CDR1 is SGHDT and CDR2 is YYEEEE. The ends were cut back, 5 bases at V and 4 bases at J, with 12 bases in the middle. The CDR3 consists of 13 residues. The CDR3 nucleotides are TGTGCCAGCAGATTTACAGGGAGCTATGGCTACACCTTC. This translates into CASRFTGSYGYTF.

This clonotype was picked up a small number of times. The V and J genes are TRBV6-2 or TRBV6-3 and TRBJ2-4; 7 bases fit TRBD2. The CDR3 has 15 amino acids. CDR1 is MNHEY, CDR2 SVGEGT, per germline. The V and J ends lost 5 bases and 8 bases, in that order; junction bases with no gene match: 12. The CDR3 DNA reads as TGTGCCAGCAGTCGCCTCAGCGGGGAAGGGGACATTCAGTACTTC. This sequence encodes CASSRLSGEGDIQYF.

The rearrangement joins TRBV12-5 to TRBJ2-2; the D gene is possibly TRBD2 (6 bases). Trimming took off 3 bases at V and 4 bases at J, with 12 bases between the two ends. The CDR3 extends over 15 amino acids. Germline V gene data show CDR1 as LGHNT and CDR2 as FRNRAP. The CDR3 DNA reads as TGTGCTAGTGGTTTTTTGCTAGCGCGCACCGGGGAGCTGTTTTTT. Translated: CASGFLLARTGELFF.

In this sample, this clonotype turned up once. This chain uses TRBV6-2 or TRBV6-3 with TRBJ2-5, with 9 positions matching TRBD1. Trimming removed 8 bases from V and 5 bases from J; junction bases left unmatched: 6. The CDR3 extends over 13 amino acids. In germline, CDR1 is MNHEY, CDR2 SVGEGT. CDR3 sequence (DNA): TGTGCCAGCGATGGGACAGGGCTGGAGACCCAGTACTTC. This codes for CASDGTGLETQYF.

This clonotype has at least ten counts. The CDR3 is CSVDDTGGETQYF. Here the CDR3 DNA reads TGCAGCGTTGATGACACAGGGGGCGAGACCCAGTACTTC. The chain employs TRBV29-1 and TRBJ2-5; 9 bases line up with TRBD1. The CDR3 sequence is 13 residues long. The germline gives CDR1 SQVTM, CDR2 ANQGSEA. With 3 bases clipped from V and 5 bases from J, the junction kept 4 bases outside the gene matches.

V is TRBV4-3 and J is TRBJ2-3, with 8 bases identical to TRBD2. This CDR3 spans 16 amino acids. V dropped 4 bases and J dropped 0; count of bases not matched to a gene: 6. Germline V gene data show CDR1 as LGHNA and CDR2 as YSLEER. CDR3 coding DNA: TGCGCCAGCAGCCGAAACTTAGCGGGGAGCACAGATACGCAGTATTTT. Translated, it gives CASSRNLAGSTDTQYF.